The clone carrying this T cell receptor (beta chain) has only one observation. Roughly 0.5 to 1 ug RNA was reverse transcribed with random hexamers. Using its own MiXCR run on the immunoSEQ multiplex PCR reads, TCRdb lists one record per CDR3 protein. The table shows about 140,000 distinct CDR3 sequences, with around 93% occurring only once. This CDR3 spans 14 amino acids. With 3 bases removed from V and 8 bases from J, the gap between germline ends came to 13 bases. Germline V gene data show CDR1 as KGHSH and CDR2 as LQKENI. Negative isolation yielded CD8+ and CD4+ T cells; FACS enriched TEMRA cells. The data were taken from a study of CD8 T cells in Susac syndrome. Study overall: Within the sequenced Susac syndrome patient group, six exhibited active disease and eight were in remission.

The sequenced sample was CD4+ T cells from PBMCs. The TCR was taken from a human donor with Susac syndrome. The chain joins TRBV18 to TRBJ1-4; D perhaps matches TRBD1 (5 bases). The CDR3 nucleotides read TGTGCCAGCTCACCCCTTGGGGGAATGGAAAAACTGTTTTTT. Protein sequence: CASSPLGGMEKLFF.